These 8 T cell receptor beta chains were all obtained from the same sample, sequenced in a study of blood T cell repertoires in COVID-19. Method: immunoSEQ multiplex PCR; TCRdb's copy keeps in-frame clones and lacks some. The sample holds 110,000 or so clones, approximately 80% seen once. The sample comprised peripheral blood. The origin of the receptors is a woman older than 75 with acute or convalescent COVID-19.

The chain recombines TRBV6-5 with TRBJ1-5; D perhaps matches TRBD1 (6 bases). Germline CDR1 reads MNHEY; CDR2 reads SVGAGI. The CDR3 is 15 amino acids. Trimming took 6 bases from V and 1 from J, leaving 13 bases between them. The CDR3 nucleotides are TGTGCCAGCAGGCTTGGACAGATGAGCAATCAGCCCCAGCATTTT. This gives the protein CASRLGQMSNQPQHF.

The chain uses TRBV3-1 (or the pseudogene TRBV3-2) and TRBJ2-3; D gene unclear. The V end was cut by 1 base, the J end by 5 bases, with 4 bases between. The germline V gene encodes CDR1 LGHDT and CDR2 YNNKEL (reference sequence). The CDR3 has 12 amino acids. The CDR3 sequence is CASSQVEDTQYF. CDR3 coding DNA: TGTGCCAGCAGCCAAGTAGAAGATACGCAGTATTTT.

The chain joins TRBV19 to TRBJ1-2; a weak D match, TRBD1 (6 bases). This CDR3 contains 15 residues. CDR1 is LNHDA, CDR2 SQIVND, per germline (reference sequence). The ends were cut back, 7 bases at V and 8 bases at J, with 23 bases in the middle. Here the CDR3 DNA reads TGTGCCAGTATATTACGATCCGGGGGGCTGCTCGGCTACACCTTC. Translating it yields CASILRSGGLLGYTF.

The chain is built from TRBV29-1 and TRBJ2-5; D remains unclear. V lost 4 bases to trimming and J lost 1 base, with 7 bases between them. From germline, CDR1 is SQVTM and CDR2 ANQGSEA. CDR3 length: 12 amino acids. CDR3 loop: CSVVAFQETQYF. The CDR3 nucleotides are TGCAGCGTTGTGGCCTTCCAAGAGACCCAGTACTTC.

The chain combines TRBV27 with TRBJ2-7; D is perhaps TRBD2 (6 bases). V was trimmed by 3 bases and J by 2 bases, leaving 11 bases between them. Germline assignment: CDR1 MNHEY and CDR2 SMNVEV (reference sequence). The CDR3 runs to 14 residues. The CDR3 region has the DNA TGTGCCAGCAGTTTGGGAGGCGGAACCTACGAGCAGTACTTC. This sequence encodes CASSLGGGTYEQYF.

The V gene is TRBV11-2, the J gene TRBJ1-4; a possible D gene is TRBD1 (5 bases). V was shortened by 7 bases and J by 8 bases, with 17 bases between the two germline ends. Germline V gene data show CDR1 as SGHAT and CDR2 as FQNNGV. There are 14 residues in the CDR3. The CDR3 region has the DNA TGTGCCAGCACCCATGGGGGGGGAGAAGAAAAACTGTTTTTT. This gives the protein CASTHGGGEEKLFF.

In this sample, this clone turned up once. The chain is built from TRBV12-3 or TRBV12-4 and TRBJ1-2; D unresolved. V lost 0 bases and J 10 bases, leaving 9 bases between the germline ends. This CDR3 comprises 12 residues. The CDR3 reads CASSLAEGFYTF. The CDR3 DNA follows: TGTGCCAGCAGTTTAGCGGAGGGTTTCTACACCTTC.

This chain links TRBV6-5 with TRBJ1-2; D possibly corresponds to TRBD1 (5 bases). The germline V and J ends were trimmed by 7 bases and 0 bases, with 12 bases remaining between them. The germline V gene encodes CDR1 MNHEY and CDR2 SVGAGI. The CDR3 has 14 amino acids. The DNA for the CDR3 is TGTGCCAGCAATAGACAGTTTACTAACTATGGCTACACCTTC. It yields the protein CASNRQFTNYGYTF.